Given below is one T cell receptor (delta chain) in context. TCRdb called clones anew from the RT-PCR reads with CATT. The data hold about 1,600 delta-chain clones, with about 1.5% observed a single time. The data stem from a study of gamma-delta T cells after stem cell transplantation. Unmatched junction bases numbered 18, after V lost 4 bases and J lost 1 base. The length of the CDR3 is 18 residues. CDR1 and CDR2 (germline): TVYSNPD, GDNSRS (reference sequence). The chain employs TRDV3 and TRDJ1; 10 nucleotides agree with TRDD3. Input material: gamma-delta T cells. The TCR originated in a human donor. It is not recorded whose cells these are; they may come from a transplant donor. The CDR3 here is CASTPSEVLGDPTDKLIF. The DNA of the CDR3 is TGTGCCTCCACCCCCTCCGAGGTACTGGGGGATCCCACCGATAAACTCATCTTT.